Listed here are 18 T cell receptor beta chains from one sample, sequenced in a study of CD8+ T cells in alopecia areata. Sequencing relied on a cDNA template that was reverse transcribed from extracted RNA. The table came from immunoSEQ multiplex PCR; TCRdb's copy has only in-frame clones and leaves some out. Of about 180,000 clones listed, roughly 50% are singletons. As for treatment: oral pan-JAK inhibitor, 5-10 mg twice daily. The material was CD8+ T cells sorted from blood, obtained at week 24, from a patient treated with tofacitinib. These receptors were obtained from a human donor with alopecia areata.

CDR3 nucleotide sequence: TGTGCCAGCAGCTTTTCGGGGTACAATGAGCAGTTCTTC. This gives the protein CASSFSGYNEQFF. This chain connects TRBV13 to TRBJ2-1; D is perhaps TRBD2 (5 bases). This CDR3 is built from 13 residues. V shed 3 bases and J shed 4 bases, with 7 bases lying between them. Germline CDR1 is PRHDT and CDR2 is FYEKMQ (reference sequence).

This clone has only a few counts. The chain is built from TRBV9 and TRBJ2-5; 10 nucleotides line up with TRBD2. V lost 3 bases and J lost 4; bases outside the gene matches: 6. Germline values: CDR1 SGDLS, CDR2 YYNGEE. There are 15 residues in the CDR3. The CDR3 is CASSALAGEGETQYF. The CDR3 DNA reads as TGTGCCAGCAGCGCCCTAGCGGGGGAGGGAGAGACCCAGTACTTC.

V gene TRBV30 combines with J gene TRBJ2-3; 9 nucleotides match TRBD1. V lost 2 bases and J lost 5; bases outside the gene matches: 5. The V gene's germline CDR1 is GTSNPN and CDR2 SVGIG (reference sequence). The CDR3 has 14 amino acids. CDR3 region: CAWSRGQGEDTQYF. The CDR3 DNA sequence: TGTGCCTGGAGTCGGGGACAGGGTGAAGATACGCAGTATTTT.

CDR3 sequence reads: CASRRLGEANTGELFF. The CDR3 DNA reads TGCGCCAGCAGACGCCTCGGGGAGGCGAACACCGGGGAGCTGTTTTTT. This chain links TRBV4-3 with TRBJ2-2; D perhaps matches TRBD2 (6 bases). From germline, CDR1 is LGHNA and CDR2 YSLEER. The CDR3 is made up of 16 amino acids. V was clipped by 6 bases and J by 0 bases, with 14 bases between them.

The chain couples TRBV11-2 to TRBJ2-3; D possibly corresponds to TRBD2 (6 bases). The V and J ends lost 5 bases and 7 bases respectively, with 10 bases between them. This CDR3 region has 12 residues. The germline gives CDR1 SGHAT, CDR2 FQNNGV. The CDR3 DNA reads TGTGCCAGCAGCACTGGAGGGAATACGCAGTATTTT. This translates into CASSTGGNTQYF.

The V and J genes are TRBV27 and TRBJ2-7, with a tentative D call TRBD2 (5 bases). The germline CDR1 and CDR2 sequences are MNHEY and SMNVEV (reference sequence). Trimming removed 5 bases from V and 0 bases from J, with 8 bases in between. The CDR3 has 13 amino acids. The CDR3, as DNA: TGTGCCAGCAGTCCGGGGAGCTCCTACGAGCAGTACTTC. This encodes CASSPGSSYEQYF.

This chain joins TRBV2 and TRBJ1-2; the match to TRBD1 covers 7 bases. The germline V gene has CDR1 SNHLY and CDR2 FYNNEI. The CDR3 sequence is 12 residues long. Trimming removed 10 bases from V and 1 base from J; junction bases left unmatched: 3. The DNA for the CDR3 is TGTGCCATAAGACAGGGTAACTATGGCTACACCTTC. Its protein product is CAIRQGNYGYTF.

The chain links TRBV19 to TRBJ2-3; a possible D gene is TRBD2 (5 bases). CDR3 length equals 18 residues. Trimming removed 0 bases from V and 5 bases from J, with 21 bases in between. Looked up from germline, CDR1 is LNHDA and CDR2 is SQIVND (reference sequence). The CDR3, as DNA: TGTGCCAGTAGTATAGATCTAATTGCTACGGGAAGTGGAGATACGCAGTATTTT. Protein product: CASSIDLIATGSGDTQYF.

There are a few counts of this clone. The chain has TRBV19 and TRBJ2-7; no clear D. CDR3 size: 10 residues. The V and J ends lost 3 bases and 5 bases respectively, with 2 bases between them. Germline CDR1 LNHDA, CDR2 SQIVND (reference sequence). CDR3 sequence reads: CASSIHEQYF. For the CDR3, the DNA is TGTGCCAGTAGTATTCACGAGCAGTACTTC.

J is TRBJ2-1 and V is TRBV10-3; 15 bases match TRBD2. Germline CDR1 ENHRY, CDR2 SYGVKD. The CDR3 totals 15 residues. V was pared by 4 bases and J by 9 bases, with 4 bases of the junction left unmatched. The chain's CDR3 is CAISGPGLAGGEQFF. DNA of the CDR3: TGTGCCATCAGTGGTCCGGGACTAGCGGGGGGTGAGCAGTTCTTC.

This clone has more than one count but fewer than ten. The V and J genes are TRBV29-1 and TRBJ1-5; D might be TRBD1 (5 bases). The CDR3 consists of 11 residues. The V end was cut by 4 bases, the J end by 13 bases, with 14 bases between. The germline gives CDR1 SQVTM, CDR2 ANQGSEA. The CDR3 bases are TGCAGCGTTGTTTCGAGAGGGGTTCAGCATTTT. Translated: CSVVSRGVQHF.

This chain connects TRBV7-8 to TRBJ2-1, with 9 bases lining up with TRBD2. With V trimmed by 5 bases and J by 9 bases, 11 bases remained unmatched. The CDR3 totals 15 residues. Germline V CDR1 and CDR2: SGHVS, FQNEAQ. This CDR3 reads CASSPRVAGEGEQFF. In nucleotides, the CDR3 is TGTGCCAGCAGCCCCCGGGTAGCGGGGGAGGGTGAGCAGTTCTTC.

The chain uses TRBV7-9 and TRBJ1-2, with D unclear. CDR1 is SEHNR and CDR2 is FQNEAQ in the germline V gene (reference sequence). This CDR3 has 15 residues. V lost 1 base and J 4 bases, leaving 13 bases between the germline ends. The CDR3, as DNA: TGTGCCAGCAGCTTAGAGTCCGGGGAGGTCTATGGCTACACCTTC. This sequence encodes CASSLESGEVYGYTF. The variable domain in full, completed from reference TRBV7-9 and TRBJ1-2, reads DTGVSQNPRHKITKRGQNVTFRCDPISEHNRLYWYRQTLGQGPEFLTYFQNEAQLEKSRLLSDRFSAERPKGSFSTLEIQRTEQGDSAMYLCASSLESGEVYGYTFGSGTRLTVV.

The chain is built from TRBV11-2 and TRBJ2-1; 9 positions match TRBD1. The CDR3 totals 15 residues. V gave up 3 bases and J gave up 3 bases; unmatched junction bases: 3. Germline lookup yields CDR1 SGHAT and CDR2 FQNNGV. This CDR3 reads CASSFGQGSYNEQFF. CDR3 DNA: TGTGCCAGCAGCTTCGGACAGGGGAGCTACAATGAGCAGTTCTTC.

V gene TRBV11-2 combines with J gene TRBJ2-1, with D uncertain. CDR1 and CDR2 from the germline V gene are SGHAT and FQNNGV. Deletions cut 4 bases from V and 3 bases from J, with 4 bases between. This CDR3 region has 12 residues. The CDR3 DNA follows: TGTGCCAGCAGCTCAGACTACAATGAGCAGTTCTTC. It is translated as CASSSDYNEQFF.

V gene TRBV11-2 combines with J gene TRBJ1-2; 8 positions match TRBD1. Germline values: CDR1 SGHAT, CDR2 FQNNGV. V lost 0 bases to trimming and J lost 6 bases; unmatched junction nucleotides: 6. CDR3 length: 15 amino acids. CDR3 in DNA: TGTGCCAGCAGCTTAGAGGTCAGGGGGCGCGATGGCTACACCTTC. This gives the protein CASSLEVRGRDGYTF. Filled out from reference TRBV11-2 and TRBJ1-2, the complete variable domain reads EAGVAQSPRYKIIEKRQSVAFWCNPISGHATLYWYQQILGQGPKLLIQFQNNGVVDDSQLPKDRFSAERLKGVDSTLKIQPAKLEDSAVYLCASSLEVRGRDGYTFGSGTRLTVV.

The table lists this clone with a few counts. CDR3 residues: CAWSAQGAVGYTF. The CDR3 coding sequence is TGTGCCTGGAGTGCACAGGGGGCGGTTGGCTACACCTTC. V gene TRBV30 combines with J gene TRBJ1-2; TRBD1 matches 9 bases. CDR1 and CDR2 from the germline V gene are GTSNPN and SVGIG (reference sequence). This CDR3 has 13 amino acids. The V segment lost 1 base and the J segment 7 bases; nucleotides outside the gene matches: 4.

The chain combines TRBV23-1 with TRBJ1-4; unclear D gene. TRBV23-1 carries the ORF label, with uncertain function. The CDR3 consists of 12 residues. With 11 bases removed from V and 6 bases from J, the gap between germline ends came to 13 bases. The CDR3 sequence is CALPEAYEKLFF. CDR3 nucleotides: TGCGCCTTGCCAGAGGCTTATGAAAAACTGTTTTTT.